This T cell receptor beta chain appears in the sequencing data of a study of blood T cells in healthy people across ages. A J-beta primer mix and a sample-barcoded 5' primer were used in a second PCR of roughly 6 to 12 cycles. MiXCR, applied by TCRdb to the 5' RACE reads, yields one record per CDR3 protein. The table has under 800,000 distinct CDR3 sequences, around 20% seen once. V dropped 5 bases and J dropped 9; count of bases not matched to a gene: 13. CDR1 SGHTA and CDR2 FQGNSA come from the germline V gene. The CDR3 consists of 15 residues. This clonotype has a count of ten or more. The chain couples TRBV7-2 to TRBJ2-5; 9 bases align to TRBD1. Sequenced input: blood. This TCR was sampled from a man aged 70-80 years in good health. CDR3 DNA: TGTGCCAGCAGCCGAATAGTGGGACAGGGCAGGGCCCAGTACTTC. This encodes CASSRIVGQGRAQYF.